This entry concerns a single T cell receptor (beta chain). No antigen is known for it. The sample holds no much larger clone one base away, and base qualities are not on file. These data come from a study of radiotherapy plus CTLA-4 blockade in lung cancer (dated by TCRdb to 2016 to 2019). Background on the whole study: Among enrolled patients, approximately 18% had an objective response and around 33% reached disease control. General findings and caveats noted by the study authors: Increased serum interferon-beta after radiation, together with early dynamic changes in blood T cell clones, were reported to be the strongest predictors of response. After treatment with radiotherapy and ipilimumab, TCR clones that came from tumors expanded in the peripheral blood.

The study evaluated CTLA-4 blockade (ipilimumab) given together with focal radiation therapy in patients who had chemo-refractory metastatic non-small-cell lung cancer. The library was built by means of the immunoSEQ multiplex PCR assay. In its TCRdb copy, this immuneACCESS table keeps in-frame sequences only and misses some clones. Where compared with another copy, unresolved V genes explain less than half of these, and the others have no known cause. For this sample the table gives tens of thousands of clones, of which around 76% were detected only once. Around 4% of the sample is in the top ten clones. CDR1 and CDR2 are drawn from the germline V gene: SQVTM, ANQGSEA. The germline V and J ends show losses of 6 bases and 1 base respectively, and no gene match explains 11 bases of the junction. From the cysteine through the phenylalanine, the CDR3 covers 15 amino acids. Of the read, only the CDR3 DNA is kept; its 45 bases are in frame from base 1.

The chain was built from TRBV29-1 and TRBJ2-5; 7 bases in the junction line up with TRBD2. This receptor was identified in a human donor with non-small cell lung cancer who had a partial response to radiotherapy plus ipilimumab. Some clones in this sample may be carry-over from other donors' samples. The source material was peripheral blood, sampled from a patient treated with radiotherapy plus ipilimumab. In nucleotides, the sequence is TGCAGCGTGGGGGGGACCAACACTTTCCAAGAGACCCAGTACTTC. It codes for CSVGGTNTFQETQYF.